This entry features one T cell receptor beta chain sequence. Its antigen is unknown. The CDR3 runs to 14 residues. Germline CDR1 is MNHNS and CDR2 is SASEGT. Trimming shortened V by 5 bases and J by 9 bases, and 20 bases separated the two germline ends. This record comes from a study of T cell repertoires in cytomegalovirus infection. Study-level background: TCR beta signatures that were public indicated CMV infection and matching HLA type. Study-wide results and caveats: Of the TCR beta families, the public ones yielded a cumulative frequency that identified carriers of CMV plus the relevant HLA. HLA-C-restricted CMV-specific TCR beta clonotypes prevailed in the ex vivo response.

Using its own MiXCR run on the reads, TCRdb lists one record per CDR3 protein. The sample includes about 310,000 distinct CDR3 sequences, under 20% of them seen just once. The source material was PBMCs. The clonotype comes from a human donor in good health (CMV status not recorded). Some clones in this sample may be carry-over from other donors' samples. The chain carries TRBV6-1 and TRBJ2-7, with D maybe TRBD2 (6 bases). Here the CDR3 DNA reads TGTGCCAGCAGTCGAAACCGGGACTCCACCCCGCAGTACTTC. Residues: CASSRNRDSTPQYF.